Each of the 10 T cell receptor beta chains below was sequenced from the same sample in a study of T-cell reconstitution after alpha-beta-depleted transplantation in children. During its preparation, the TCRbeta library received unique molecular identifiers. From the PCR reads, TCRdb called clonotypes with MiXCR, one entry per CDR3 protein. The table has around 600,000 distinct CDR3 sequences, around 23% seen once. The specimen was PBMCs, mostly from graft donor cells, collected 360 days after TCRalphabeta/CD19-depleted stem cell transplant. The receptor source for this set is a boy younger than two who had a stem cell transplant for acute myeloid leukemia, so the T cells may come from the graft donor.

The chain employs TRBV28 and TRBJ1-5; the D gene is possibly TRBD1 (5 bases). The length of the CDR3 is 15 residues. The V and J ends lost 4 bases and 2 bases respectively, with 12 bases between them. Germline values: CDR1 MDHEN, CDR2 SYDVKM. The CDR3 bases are TGTGCCAGCAGTTGGGGGGGGACGGGCAATCAGCCCCAGCATTTT. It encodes CASSWGGTGNQPQHF.

CDR3 loop: CASSFGQLNTEAFF. The CDR3 nucleotides read TGTGCCAGCAGTTTTGGTCAGTTGAACACTGAAGCTTTCTTT. The chain combines TRBV12-3 or TRBV12-4 with TRBJ1-1; no clear D gene. V lost 3 bases and J 0 bases, leaving 8 bases between the germline ends. The CDR3 contains 14 residues.

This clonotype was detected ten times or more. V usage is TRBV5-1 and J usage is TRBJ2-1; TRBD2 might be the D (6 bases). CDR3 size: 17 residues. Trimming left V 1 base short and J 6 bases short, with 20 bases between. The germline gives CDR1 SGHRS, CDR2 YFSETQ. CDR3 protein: CASSLTLGTGRVNEQFF. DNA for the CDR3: TGCGCCAGCAGCTTGACACTCGGGACTGGAAGAGTCAATGAGCAGTTCTTC.

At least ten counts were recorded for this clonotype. The CDR3 region has the DNA TGTGCCAGCAGCTTCCGGACAGGGGAGGCAGATACGCAGTATTTT. Protein: CASSFRTGEADTQYF. The gene calls are TRBV7-6 and TRBJ2-3; 9 bases align to TRBD1. In germline, CDR1 is SGHVS, CDR2 FNYEAQ. Germline trimming cut 3 bases from V and 4 bases from J; bases unmatched to any gene: 5. The CDR3 sequence is 15 residues long. The variable domain in full, completed from reference TRBV7-6 and TRBJ2-3, reads GAGVSQSPRYKVTKRGQDVALRCDPISGHVSLYWYRQALGQGPEFLTYFNYEAQQDKSGLPNDRFSAERPEGSISTLTIQRTEQRDSAMYRCASSFRTGEADTQYFGPGTRLTVL.

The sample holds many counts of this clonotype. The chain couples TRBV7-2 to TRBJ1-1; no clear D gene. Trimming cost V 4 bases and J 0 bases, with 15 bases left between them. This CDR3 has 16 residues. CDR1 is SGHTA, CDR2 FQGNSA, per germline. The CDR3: CASSSAAAAMNTEAFF. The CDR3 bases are TGTGCCAGCAGCTCAGCCGCGGCAGCTATGAACACTGAAGCTTTCTTT.

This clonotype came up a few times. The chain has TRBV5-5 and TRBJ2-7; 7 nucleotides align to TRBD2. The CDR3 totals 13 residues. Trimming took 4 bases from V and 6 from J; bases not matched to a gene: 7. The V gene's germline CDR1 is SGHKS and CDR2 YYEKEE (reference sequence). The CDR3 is CASSTQPGGEQYV. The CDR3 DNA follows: TGTGCCAGCAGCACCCAACCGGGGGGCGAGCAGTACGTC.

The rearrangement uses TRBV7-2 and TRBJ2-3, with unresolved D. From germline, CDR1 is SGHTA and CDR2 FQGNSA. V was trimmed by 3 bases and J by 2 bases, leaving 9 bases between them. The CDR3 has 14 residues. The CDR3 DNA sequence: TGTGCCAGCAGCTTTGTATTAGCCACAGATACGCAGTATTTT. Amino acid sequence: CASSFVLATDTQYF.

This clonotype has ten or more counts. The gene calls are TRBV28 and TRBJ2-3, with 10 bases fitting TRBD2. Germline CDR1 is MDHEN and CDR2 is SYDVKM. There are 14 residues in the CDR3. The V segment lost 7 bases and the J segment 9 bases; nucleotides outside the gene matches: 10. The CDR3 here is CASTKTSGQGTQYF. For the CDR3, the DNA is TGTGCCAGCACCAAGACTAGCGGGCAGGGCACGCAGTATTTT.

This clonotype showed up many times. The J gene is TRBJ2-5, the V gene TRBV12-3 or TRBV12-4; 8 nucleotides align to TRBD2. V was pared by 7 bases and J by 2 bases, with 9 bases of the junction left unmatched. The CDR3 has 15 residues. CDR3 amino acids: CASTIPGGRQETQYF. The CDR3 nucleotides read TGTGCCAGCACTATCCCGGGGGGGCGACAAGAGACCCAGTACTTC.

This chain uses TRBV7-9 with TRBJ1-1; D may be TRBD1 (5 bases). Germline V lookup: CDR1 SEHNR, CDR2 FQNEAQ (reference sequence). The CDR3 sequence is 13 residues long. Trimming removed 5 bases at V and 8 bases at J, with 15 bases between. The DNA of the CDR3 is TGTGCCAGCAGCCATACCCTCGGGGGGGAAGCTTTCTTT. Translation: CASSHTLGGEAFF.